The sequence of this TCR beta chain was determined in a study of blood T cell repertoires in COVID-19. About the study: Collection of acute and convalescent COVID-19 samples took place in the United States, Italy and Spain. PBMCs, B-cell-depleted T cells, or T cells provided the cDNA or gDNA that made up the material.

V was clipped by 4 bases and J by 0 bases, with 19 bases between them. CDR3 length: 19 residues. The V gene's germline CDR1 is LGHNA and CDR2 YNFKEQ. Per the original methods: Nucleated cell number was recorded as an estimate derived from reference gene primer amplification. Clones were sequenced by immunoSEQ multiplex PCR, and TCRdb holds only the in-frame ones, with some missing. V, J and clone size derive from that table, while D and trimming were established from the DNA sequence. The sample has approximately 79,000 clones; around 80% are singletons. Patients of the Seattle cohort, enrolled during active infection, were followed longitudinally.

Sequenced input: peripheral blood. This TCR derives from a man aged 45-60 years with COVID-19, enrolled during active disease. The gene calls are TRBV4-2 and TRBJ1-6; no definite D call. This chain's CDR3 is CASSPQIRRQSSYNSPLHF. For the CDR3, the DNA is TGTGCCAGCAGCCCACAAATACGCAGACAAAGCTCCTATAATTCACCCCTCCACTTT.